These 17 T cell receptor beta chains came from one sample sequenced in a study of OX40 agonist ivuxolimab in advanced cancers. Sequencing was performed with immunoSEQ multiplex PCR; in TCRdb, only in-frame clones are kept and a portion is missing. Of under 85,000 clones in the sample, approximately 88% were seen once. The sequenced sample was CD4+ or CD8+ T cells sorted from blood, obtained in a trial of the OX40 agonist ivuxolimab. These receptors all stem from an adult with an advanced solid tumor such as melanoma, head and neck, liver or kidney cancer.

This CDR3 reads CASSRQPAYEQYF. CDR3 coding DNA: TGTGCCAGCAGCCGCCAGCCCGCCTACGAGCAGTACTTC. This chain links TRBV14 with TRBJ2-7; D is ambiguous. Germline V CDR1 and CDR2: SGHDN, FVKESK. The length of the CDR3 is 13 residues. Deletions cut 4 bases from V and 2 bases from J, with 9 bases between.

This CDR3 is CASSLAGEYSYNEQFF. DNA of the CDR3: TGTGCCAGCAGCCTAGCGGGAGAATACTCCTACAATGAGCAGTTCTTC. The J gene is TRBJ2-1, the V gene TRBV2, with 10 bases that match TRBD2. Germline CDR1 and CDR2: SNHLY and FYNNEI. The CDR3 is 16 amino acids. V was pared by 6 bases and J by 0 bases, with 5 bases of the junction left unmatched.

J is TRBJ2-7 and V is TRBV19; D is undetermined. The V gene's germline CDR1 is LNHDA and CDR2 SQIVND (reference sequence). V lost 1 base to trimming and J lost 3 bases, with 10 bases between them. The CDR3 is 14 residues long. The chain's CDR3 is CASSIGTLNYEQYF. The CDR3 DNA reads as TGTGCCAGTAGTATAGGGACCCTAAACTACGAGCAGTACTTC.

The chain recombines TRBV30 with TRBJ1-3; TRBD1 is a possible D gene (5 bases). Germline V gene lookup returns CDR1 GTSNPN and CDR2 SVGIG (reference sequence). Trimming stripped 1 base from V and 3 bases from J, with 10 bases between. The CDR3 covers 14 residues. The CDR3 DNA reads TGTGCCTGGAGTGGAGGGACGTATGGAAACACCATATATTTT. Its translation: CAWSGGTYGNTIYF.

The DNA of the CDR3 is TGTGCCAGCAGCCAAGACGGACGGGGGACCCACAATGAGCAGTTCTTC. Its protein product is CASSQDGRGTHNEQFF. The chain recombines TRBV4-2 with TRBJ2-1; a weak D match, TRBD2 (6 bases). V shed 0 bases and J shed 5 bases, with 14 bases lying between them. The CDR3 consists of 16 residues. Germline-derived CDR1 and CDR2 are LGHNA and YNFKEQ.

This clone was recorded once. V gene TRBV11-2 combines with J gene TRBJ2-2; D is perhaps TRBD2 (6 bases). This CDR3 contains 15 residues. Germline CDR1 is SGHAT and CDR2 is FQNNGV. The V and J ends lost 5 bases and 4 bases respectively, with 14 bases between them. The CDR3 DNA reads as TGTGCCAGCAGCCCGGGACTCCTGACCACCGGGGAGCTGTTTTTT. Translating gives CASSPGLLTTGELFF.

The CDR3 bases are TGTGCCAGCAGCTTGGAAAACAGGGCTTATGGCTACACCTTC. This sequence encodes CASSLENRAYGYTF. The chain links TRBV5-4 to TRBJ1-2; D may be TRBD1 (6 bases). CDR1 is SGHNT, CDR2 YYREEE, per germline (reference sequence). V was cut by 0 bases and J by 5 bases, with 11 bases left in between. The CDR3 totals 14 residues.

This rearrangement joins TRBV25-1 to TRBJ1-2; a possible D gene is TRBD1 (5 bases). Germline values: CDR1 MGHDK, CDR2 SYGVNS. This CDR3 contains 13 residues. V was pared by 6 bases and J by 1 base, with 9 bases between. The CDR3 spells CASRGTGNYGYTF. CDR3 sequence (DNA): TGTGCCAGCAGGGGTACAGGTAACTATGGCTACACCTTC.

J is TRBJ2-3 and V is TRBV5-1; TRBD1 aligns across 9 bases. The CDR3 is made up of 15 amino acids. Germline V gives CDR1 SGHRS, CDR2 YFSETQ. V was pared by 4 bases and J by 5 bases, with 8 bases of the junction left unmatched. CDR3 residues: CASSLGQGQVDTQYF. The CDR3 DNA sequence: TGCGCCAGCAGCCTAGGACAGGGGCAGGTAGATACGCAGTATTTT.

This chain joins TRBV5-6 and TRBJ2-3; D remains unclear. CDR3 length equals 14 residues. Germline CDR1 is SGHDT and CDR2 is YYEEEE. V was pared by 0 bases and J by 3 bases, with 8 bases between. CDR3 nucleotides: TGTGCCAGCAGCTTGGTTGGACGAACAGATACGCAGTATTTT. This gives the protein CASSLVGRTDTQYF.

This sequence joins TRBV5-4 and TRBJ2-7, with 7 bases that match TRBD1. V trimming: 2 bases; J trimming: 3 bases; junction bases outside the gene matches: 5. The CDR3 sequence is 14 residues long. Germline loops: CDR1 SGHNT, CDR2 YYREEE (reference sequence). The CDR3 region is CASSFPGQSYEQYF. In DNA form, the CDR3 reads TGTGCCAGCAGCTTCCCGGGACAGAGCTACGAGCAGTACTTC.

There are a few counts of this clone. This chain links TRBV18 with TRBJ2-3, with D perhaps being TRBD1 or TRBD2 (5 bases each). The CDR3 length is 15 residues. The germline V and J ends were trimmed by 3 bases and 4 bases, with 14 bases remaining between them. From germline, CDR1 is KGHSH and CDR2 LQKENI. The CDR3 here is CASSPPGTVADTQYF. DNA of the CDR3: TGTGCCAGCTCACCGCCAGGGACGGTAGCAGATACGCAGTATTTT.

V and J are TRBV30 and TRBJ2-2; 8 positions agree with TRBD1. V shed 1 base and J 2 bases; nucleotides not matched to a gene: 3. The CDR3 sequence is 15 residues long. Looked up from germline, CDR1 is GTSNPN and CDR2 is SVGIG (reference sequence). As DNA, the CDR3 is TGTGCCTGGAGTGAAGGACAGGGAAACACCGGGGAGCTGTTTTTT. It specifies CAWSEGQGNTGELFF.

The CDR3 nucleotides read TGTGCCAGCAGTAGAGGACAGGGGGCCGATTACGAGCAGTACTTC. It translates to CASSRGQGADYEQYF. The genes are TRBV6-6 and TRBJ2-7, with 11 bases fitting TRBD1. The CDR3 is 15 amino acids. Looked up from germline, CDR1 is MNHNY and CDR2 is SVGAGI (reference sequence). V lost 5 bases to trimming and J lost 4 bases; unmatched junction nucleotides: 7.

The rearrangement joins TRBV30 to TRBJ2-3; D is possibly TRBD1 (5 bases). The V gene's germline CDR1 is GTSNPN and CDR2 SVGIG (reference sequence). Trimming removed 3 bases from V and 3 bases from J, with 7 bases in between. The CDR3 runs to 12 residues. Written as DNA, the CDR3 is TGTGCCTGGAGAAAGGGGACAGATACGCAGTATTTT. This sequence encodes CAWRKGTDTQYF.

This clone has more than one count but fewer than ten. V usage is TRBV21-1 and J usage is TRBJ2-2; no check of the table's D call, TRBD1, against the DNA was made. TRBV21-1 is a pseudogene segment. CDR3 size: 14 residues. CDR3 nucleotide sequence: TGTGCCAGCAGCAAAGATTACAGTTCCGGGGAGCTGTTTTTT. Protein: CASSKDYSSGELFF.

The CDR3 region has the DNA TGTGCCAGCAGCGAAGGAGGTCAGCCCCAGCATTTT. Translated, it gives CASSEGGQPQHF. The chain links TRBV28 to TRBJ1-5; D unresolved. The germline CDR1 and CDR2 sequences are MDHEN and SYDVKM. This CDR3 region has 12 residues. Trimming left V 6 bases short and J 6 bases short, with 9 bases between.